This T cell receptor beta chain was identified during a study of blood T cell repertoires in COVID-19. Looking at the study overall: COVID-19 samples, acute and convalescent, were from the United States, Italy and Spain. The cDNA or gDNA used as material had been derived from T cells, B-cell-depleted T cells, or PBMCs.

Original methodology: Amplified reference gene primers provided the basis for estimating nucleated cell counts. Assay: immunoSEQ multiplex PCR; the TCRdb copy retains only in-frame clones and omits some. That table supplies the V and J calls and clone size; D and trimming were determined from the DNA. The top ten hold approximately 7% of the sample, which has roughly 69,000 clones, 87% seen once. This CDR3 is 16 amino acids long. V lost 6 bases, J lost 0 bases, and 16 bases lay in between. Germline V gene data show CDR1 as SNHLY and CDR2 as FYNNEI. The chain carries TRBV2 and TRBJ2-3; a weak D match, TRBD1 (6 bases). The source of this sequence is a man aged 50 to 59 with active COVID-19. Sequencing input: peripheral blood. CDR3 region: CASRFPIQGSTDTQYF. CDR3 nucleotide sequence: TGTGCCAGCAGATTCCCTATCCAGGGGAGCACAGATACGCAGTATTTT.